This T cell receptor beta chain was documented in a study of T-cell reconstitution after alpha-beta-depleted transplantation in children. This clonotype was picked up many times. Antigen: not known. The TCRbeta library was prepared with unique molecular identifiers. TCRdb recomputed calls from the PCR reads with MiXCR, one row per CDR3 protein. The table has about 260,000 distinct CDR3 sequences, around a tenth seen once; the top ten hold around a quarter. V lost 6 bases and J 4 bases, leaving 12 bases between the germline ends. CDR1 and CDR2 (germline): MGHRA, YSYEKL. The CDR3 has 14 amino acids. Study-wide points: T-cell counts and diversity at one year post-transplant came mainly from newly produced T cells.

The receptor comes from a male patient aged 2 to 9 who had a stem cell transplant for chronic granulomatous disease, so the T cells may come from the graft donor. This sample comprised peripheral blood, obtained 180 days after TCRalphabeta/CD19-depleted stem cell transplant. The chain links TRBV4-1 to TRBJ1-4; D ambiguous. The CDR3 loop reads CASRVQFSNEKLFF. The CDR3 region has the DNA TGCGCCAGCAGGGTACAGTTCAGTAATGAAAAACTGTTTTTT.